This TCR beta chain stems from a study of T-cell memory formation after mild COVID-19. Using its own MiXCR run on the 5' RACE reads, TCRdb lists one record per CDR3 protein. Among 140,000 or so distinct CDR3 sequences listed, under 7% were seen once. The V and J ends lost 5 bases and 9 bases, in that order; junction bases with no gene match: 8. CDR3 length: 16 residues. Germline V lookup: CDR1 LNHDA, CDR2 SQIVND (reference sequence). This clonotype came up a few times. The V gene is TRBV19, the J gene TRBJ2-1; TRBD2 agrees at 15 bases. The sample was PBMCs or a T cell subset sorted from them (not recorded which). This TCR derives from an adult woman who had mild COVID-19 (a few samples of this study predate the infection). Cell type and time point are not known. CDR3 nucleotides: TGTGCCAGTAGTTCCTGGACTAGCGGGAGGGCCGGTGAGCAGTTCTTC. Encoded protein: CASSSWTSGRAGEQFF.